This T cell receptor beta chain appears in the sequencing data of a study of blood T cell repertoires in COVID-19. In the original analysis: Reference gene primer amplification yielded estimated nucleated cell counts. Profiling relied on immunoSEQ multiplex PCR, and the TCRdb table lists in-frame clones only, not all of them. The V and J calls and clone size come from that table; D and trimming were worked out from the DNA. The table includes around 300,000 clones, over 85% detected once. The V segment lost 0 bases and the J segment 2 bases; nucleotides outside the gene matches: 12. The CDR3 is 19 amino acids. Germline CDR1 SGHRS, CDR2 YFSETQ. Those enrolled, adults aged roughly 18 to 89 years, came from about two dozen US areas. The study assigned cohorts using participant-reported clinical history. The recovered donors of Cohort 3 showed two negative PCRs, clearance, or symptom resolution.

The chain carries TRBV5-1 and TRBJ2-2; 8 bases fit TRBD2. The sequencing sample was made of PBMCs or T cells enriched from blood (not recorded which). The source is a woman in her 30s who had recovered from COVID-19. CDR3 protein: CASSLAPGVAGTNTGELFF. For the CDR3, the DNA is TGCGCCAGCAGCTTGGCCCCGGGGGTAGCGGGGACCAACACCGGGGAGCTGTTTTTT.